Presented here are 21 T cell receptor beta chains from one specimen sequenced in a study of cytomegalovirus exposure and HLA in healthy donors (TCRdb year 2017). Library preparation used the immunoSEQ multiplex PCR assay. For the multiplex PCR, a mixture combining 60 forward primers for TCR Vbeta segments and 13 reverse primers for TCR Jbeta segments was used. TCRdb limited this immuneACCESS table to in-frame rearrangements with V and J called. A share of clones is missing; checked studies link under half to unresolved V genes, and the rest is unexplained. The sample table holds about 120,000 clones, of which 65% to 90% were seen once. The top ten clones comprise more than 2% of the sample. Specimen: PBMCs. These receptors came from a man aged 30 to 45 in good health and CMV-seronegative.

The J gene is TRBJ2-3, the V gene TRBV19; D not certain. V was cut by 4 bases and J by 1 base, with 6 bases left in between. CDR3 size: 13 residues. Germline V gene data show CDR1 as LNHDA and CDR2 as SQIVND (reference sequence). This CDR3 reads CASSRAGTDTQYF. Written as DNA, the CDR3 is TGTGCCAGTAGTAGGGCCGGCACAGATACGCAGTATTTT.

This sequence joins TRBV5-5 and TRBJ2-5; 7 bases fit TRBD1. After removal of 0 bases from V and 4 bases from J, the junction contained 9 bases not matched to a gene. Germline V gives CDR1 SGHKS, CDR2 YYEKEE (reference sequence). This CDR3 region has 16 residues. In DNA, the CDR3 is TGTGCCAGCAGCTTGGCCAGACAGGGCCGGGGAGAGACCCAGTACTTC. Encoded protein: CASSLARQGRGETQYF.

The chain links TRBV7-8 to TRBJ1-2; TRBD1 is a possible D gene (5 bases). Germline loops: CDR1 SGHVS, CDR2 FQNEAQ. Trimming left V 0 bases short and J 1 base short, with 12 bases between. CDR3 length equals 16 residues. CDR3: CASSLAGQGFNYGYTF. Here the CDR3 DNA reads TGTGCCAGCAGCTTAGCCGGGCAGGGATTTAACTATGGCTACACCTTC.

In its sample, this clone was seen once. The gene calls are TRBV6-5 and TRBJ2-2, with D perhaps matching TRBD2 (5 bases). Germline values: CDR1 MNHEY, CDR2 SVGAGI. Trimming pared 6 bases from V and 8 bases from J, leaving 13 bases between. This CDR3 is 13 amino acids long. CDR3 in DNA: TGTGCCAGCAGCACCGGACGGGAAGGGGAGCTGTTTTTT. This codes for CASSTGREGELFF.

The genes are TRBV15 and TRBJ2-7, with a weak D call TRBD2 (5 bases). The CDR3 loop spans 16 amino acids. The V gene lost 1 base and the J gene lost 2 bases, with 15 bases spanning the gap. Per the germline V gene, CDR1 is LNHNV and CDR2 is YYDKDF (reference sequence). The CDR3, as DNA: TGTGCCACCAGCAGAGGGAGGTCTTACGCTGCCTACGAGCAGTACTTC. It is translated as CATSRGRSYAAYEQYF.

CDR3 sequence reads: CSVGQGAKGTGDTQYF. For the CDR3, the DNA is TGCAGCGTTGGACAGGGGGCTAAGGGGACGGGGGATACGCAGTATTTT. The V gene is TRBV29-1, the J gene TRBJ2-3, with 10 bases aligning to TRBD1. The germline gives CDR1 SQVTM, CDR2 ANQGSEA. The CDR3 sequence is 16 residues long. The V segment lost 4 bases and the J segment 6 bases; nucleotides outside the gene matches: 13.

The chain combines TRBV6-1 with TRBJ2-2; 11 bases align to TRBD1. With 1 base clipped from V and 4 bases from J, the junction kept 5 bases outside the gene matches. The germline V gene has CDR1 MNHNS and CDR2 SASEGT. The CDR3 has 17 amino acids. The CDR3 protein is CASSEVVGQGGTGELFF. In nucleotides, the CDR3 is TGTGCCAGCAGTGAAGTAGTGGGACAGGGGGGCACCGGGGAGCTGTTTTTT.

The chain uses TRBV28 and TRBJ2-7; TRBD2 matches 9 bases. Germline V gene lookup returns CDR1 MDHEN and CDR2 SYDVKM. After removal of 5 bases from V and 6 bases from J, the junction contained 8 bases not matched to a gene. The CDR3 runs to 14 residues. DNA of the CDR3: TGTGCCAGCAGTCGCGGGGGGGCTTTAGGCGAGCAGTACTTC. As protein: CASSRGGALGEQYF.

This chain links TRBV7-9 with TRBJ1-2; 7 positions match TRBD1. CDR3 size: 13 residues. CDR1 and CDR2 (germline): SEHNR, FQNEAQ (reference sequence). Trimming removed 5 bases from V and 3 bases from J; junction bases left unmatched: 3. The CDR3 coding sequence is TGTGCCAGCAGCGCCGGGACAGACTATGGCTACACCTTC. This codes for CASSAGTDYGYTF.

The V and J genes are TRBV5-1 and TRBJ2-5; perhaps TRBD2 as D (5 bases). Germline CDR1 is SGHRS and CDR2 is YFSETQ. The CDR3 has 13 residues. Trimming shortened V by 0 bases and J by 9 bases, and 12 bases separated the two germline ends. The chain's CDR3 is CASSLGIGSAQYF. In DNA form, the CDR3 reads TGCGCCAGCAGCTTGGGAATAGGGAGCGCCCAGTACTTC.

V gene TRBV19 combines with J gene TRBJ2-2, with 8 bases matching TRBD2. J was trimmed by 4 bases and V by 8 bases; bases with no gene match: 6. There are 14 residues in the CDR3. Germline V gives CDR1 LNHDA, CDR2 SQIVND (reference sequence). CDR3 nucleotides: TGTGCCAGTCTTCGGGGGGGCCCCACCGGGGAGCTGTTTTTT. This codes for CASLRGGPTGELFF.

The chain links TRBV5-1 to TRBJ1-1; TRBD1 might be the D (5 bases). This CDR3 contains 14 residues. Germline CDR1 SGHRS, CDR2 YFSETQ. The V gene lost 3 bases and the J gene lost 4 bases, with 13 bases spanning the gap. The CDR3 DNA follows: TGCGCCAGCAGCTACTTTCAGGGTGCCACTGAAGCTTTCTTT. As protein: CASSYFQGATEAFF.

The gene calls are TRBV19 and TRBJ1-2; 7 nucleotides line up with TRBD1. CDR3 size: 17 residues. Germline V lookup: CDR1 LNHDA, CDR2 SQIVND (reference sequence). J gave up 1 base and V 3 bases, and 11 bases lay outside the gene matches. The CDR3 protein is CASSIIPGTEVNYGYTF. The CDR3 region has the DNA TGTGCCAGTAGTATTATCCCCGGGACAGAAGTTAACTATGGCTACACCTTC.

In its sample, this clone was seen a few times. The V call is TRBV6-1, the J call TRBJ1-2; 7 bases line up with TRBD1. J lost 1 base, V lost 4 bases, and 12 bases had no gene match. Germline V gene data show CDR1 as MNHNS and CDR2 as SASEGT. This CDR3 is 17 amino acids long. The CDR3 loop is CASSALSMTGLNYGYTF. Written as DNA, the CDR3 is TGTGCCAGCAGTGCCCTTAGTATGACAGGGCTTAACTATGGCTACACCTTC.

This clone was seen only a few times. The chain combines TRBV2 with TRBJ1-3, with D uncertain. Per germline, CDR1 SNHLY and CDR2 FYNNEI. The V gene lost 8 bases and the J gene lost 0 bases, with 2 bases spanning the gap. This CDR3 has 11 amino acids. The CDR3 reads CASHSGNTIYF. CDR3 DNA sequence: TGTGCCAGCCACTCTGGAAACACCATATATTTT.

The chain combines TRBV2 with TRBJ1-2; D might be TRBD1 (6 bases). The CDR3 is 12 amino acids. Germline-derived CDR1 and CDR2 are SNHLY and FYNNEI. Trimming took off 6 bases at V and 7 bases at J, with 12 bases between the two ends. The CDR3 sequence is CASRVDRPGYTF. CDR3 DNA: TGTGCCAGCAGGGTTGACAGGCCTGGCTACACCTTC. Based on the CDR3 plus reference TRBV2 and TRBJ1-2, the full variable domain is EPEVTQTPSHQVTQMGQEVILRCVPISNHLYFYWYRQILGQKVEFLVSFYNNEISEKSEIFDDQFSVERPDGSNFTLKIRSTKLEDSAMYFCASRVDRPGYTFGSGTRLTVV.

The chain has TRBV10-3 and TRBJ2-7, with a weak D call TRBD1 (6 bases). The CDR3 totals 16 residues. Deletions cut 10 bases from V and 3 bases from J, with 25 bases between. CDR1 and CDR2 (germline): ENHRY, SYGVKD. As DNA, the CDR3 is TGTGCCAACCCGACAGGAACTTTCAGGCAACTCTACGAGCAGTACTTC. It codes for CANPTGTFRQLYEQYF.

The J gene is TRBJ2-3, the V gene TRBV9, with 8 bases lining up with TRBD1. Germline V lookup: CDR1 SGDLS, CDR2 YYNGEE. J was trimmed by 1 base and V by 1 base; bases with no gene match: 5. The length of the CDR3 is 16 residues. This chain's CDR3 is CASSVQGARRTDTQYF. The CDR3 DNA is TGTGCCAGCAGCGTACAGGGGGCAAGACGCACAGATACGCAGTATTTT.

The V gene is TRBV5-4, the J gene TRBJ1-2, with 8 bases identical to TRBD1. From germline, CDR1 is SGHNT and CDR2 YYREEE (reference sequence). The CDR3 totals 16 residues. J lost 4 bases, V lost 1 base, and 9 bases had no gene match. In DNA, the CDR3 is TGTGCCAGCAGCTTGACCATCGACAGGGGACTCTATGGCTACACCTTC. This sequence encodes CASSLTIDRGLYGYTF.

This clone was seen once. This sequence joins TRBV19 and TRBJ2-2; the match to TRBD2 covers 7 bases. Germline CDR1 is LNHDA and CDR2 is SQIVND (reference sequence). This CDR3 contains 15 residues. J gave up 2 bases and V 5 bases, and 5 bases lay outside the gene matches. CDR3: CASSDRGVNTGELFF. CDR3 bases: TGTGCCAGTAGTGACCGGGGGGTAAACACCGGGGAGCTGTTTTTT.

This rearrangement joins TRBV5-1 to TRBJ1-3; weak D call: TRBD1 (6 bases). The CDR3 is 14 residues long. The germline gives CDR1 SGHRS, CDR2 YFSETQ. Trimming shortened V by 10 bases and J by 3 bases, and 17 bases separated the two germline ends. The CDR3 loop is CAVRGGRDGNTIYF. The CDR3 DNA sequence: TGCGCCGTCAGGGGAGGGCGCGATGGAAACACCATATATTTT.